Listed here is a single TCR beta chain. Antigen specificity is unknown. This sample was included in a study of post-analysis software for immune sequencing data. Overall study results and limits: The five TRBV segments detected at higher frequency in patients than in controls included TRBV5-6, TRBV5-1 and TRBV20-1. Among multiple sclerosis patients, normalized Chao1 diversity was significantly below that of controls.

This CDR3 comprises 13 residues. The germline V and J ends were trimmed by 6 bases and 0 bases, with 11 bases remaining between them. Per germline, CDR1 DFQATT and CDR2 SNEGSKA (reference sequence). cDNA libraries of TCR beta carried unique molecular identifiers. One entry per CDR3 protein results from TCRdb running MiXCR on the PCR reads. This repertoire shows under 200,000 distinct CDR3 sequences, about 30% found once; its top ten account for 3% to 3.5%. This sequence was found in a girl aged 2-17 years with multiple sclerosis. The specimen was blood. The V call is TRBV20-1, the J call TRBJ1-1; maybe TRBD1 (6 bases). CDR3 DNA sequence: TGCAGTGCCGAGGGGGACATGAACACTGAAGCTTTCTTT. Translating gives CSAEGDMNTEAFF.